This TCR beta chain originates from a study of STAT3 mutations in large granular lymphocyte leukemia. About the research overall: 40% of treated T-LGLL patients showed hematologic response to immunosuppression.

Measured with immunoSEQ multiplex PCR; TCRdb has only the in-frame clones, and not every one. In the table there are around 7,800 clones, approximately 88% of which are singletons. Study findings and constraints: Every T-LGLL patient had at least one immunodominant TCRbeta clonotype. Some patients had persisting codominant clonotypes that could mask small clones.

As to this clone: What it binds is unknown.

Sequenced sample: peripheral blood mononuclear cells. This clonotype originated in a man older than 75 with T-cell large granular lymphocyte leukemia. Some clones in this sample may be carry-over from other donors' samples.

CDR3 DNA sequence: TGTGCCAGCAGCTTAGACACTTCGGGGGTGGGGGAGCAGTACTTC. Amino acids: CASSLDTSGVGEQYF. The rearrangement links TRBV7-9 to TRBJ2-7; D perhaps matches TRBD2 (6 bases). There are 15 residues in the CDR3. Germline assignment: CDR1 SEHNR and CDR2 FQNEAQ (reference sequence). The V gene lost 1 base and the J gene lost 7 bases, with 17 bases spanning the gap.